The clone carrying this T cell receptor beta chain was seen only once. The antigen remains undetermined. CDR1 and CDR2 (germline): KGHSH, LQKENI. V shed 1 base, J shed 7 bases, and the junction held 8 bases outside the gene matches. CDR3 size: 17 residues. The record originates from a study of T cell responses to AZD1222 COVID-19 vaccine. Assay: immunoSEQ multiplex PCR; the TCRdb copy retains only in-frame clones and omits some. The data contain some 86,000 clones, 80% of them singletons. Study-wide findings and caveats: In a largely white British group with more females than males, clonal diversity was possibly underestimated. It was only a handful of AZD1222 recipients who were seropositive at baseline. Samples come after the peak T cell response, not at day 14. Spike regions recognized by vaccine-associated CD4 TCRs spanned the protein, led by 160-218 and 743-854.

The origin of this receptor is an adult in good health. The chain joins TRBV18 to TRBJ2-1; 12 nucleotides agree with TRBD2. Sequenced material: peripheral blood, taken on day 0 of AZD1222 vaccination. The CDR3, as DNA: TGTGCCAGCTCACCACGGCAACTAGCGGGGGGCCAGAATGAGCAGTTCTTC. It codes for CASSPRQLAGGQNEQFF.